A selection of T cell receptor beta chains follows, all from one sample in a study of tumour-infiltrating T cells in Burkitt lymphoma. Produced via immunoSEQ multiplex PCR; TCRdb's table is partial and in-frame only. The sample carries 7,000 or so clones, about 18% recorded once. The sample was tumor tissue. The receptors derive from a human donor with diffuse large B-cell lymphoma. CDR3s include the opening cysteine and the closing phenylalanine or tryptophan. A D gene is named only where the DNA matches it firmly. Clone sizes are given selectively: once, few, many, or a class where the clone is expanded.

>TRBJ2-3|-|-|TRBV19
TGTGCCAGTAGTATAGGTCAGGGCACAGATACGCAGTATTTT
CASSIGQGTDTQYF
>TRBJ2-3|-|-|TRBV9
TGTGCCAGCAGCGCGGGGGCCCCAGATACGCAGTATTTT
CASSAGAPDTQYF
>TRBJ2-1|-|-|TRBV9
TGTGCCAGCAGCGTATTGTCTTCGAATGAGCAGTTCTTC
CASSVLSSNEQFF
>TRBJ2-2|-|-|TRBV9
TGTGCCAGCAGCGTAGGTGGGCGGGAAAACACCGGGGAGCTGTTTTTT
CASSVGGRENTGELFF
>TRBJ2-5|-|TRBD1|TRBV2
TGTGCCAGCAGTACGGACAGAGGGGGCGGAGAGACCCAGTACTTC
CASSTDRGGGETQYF
>TRBJ2-7|-|-|TRBV6-6
TGTGCCAGCAGGACGGTGGGGGCAGGTTGGGACGAGCAGTACTTC
CASRTVGAGWDEQYF
>TRBJ1-4|-|-|TRBV18
TGTGCCAGCTCACCGCAAGGGCAGAATGAAAAACTGTTTTTT
CASSPQGQNEKLFF
>TRBJ2-1|-|TRBD2|TRBV5-8
TGTGCCAGCAGCTATCGGGACTACGGGTTCAATGAGCAGTTCTTC
CASSYRDYGFNEQFF
>TRBJ2-7|few|-|TRBV9
TGTGCCAGCAGCGACTCCAGCGGAGTCGGCTCCTACGAGCAGTACTTC
CASSDSSGVGSYEQYF
>TRBJ2-7|-|-|TRBV7-8
TGTGCCAGCAGCTTAGGCAGGTTGGGGCTCAGCGAGCAGTACTTC
CASSLGRLGLSEQYF
>TRBJ2-5|few|-|TRBV30
TGTGCCTGGAGGGTACGGGTGAACCAAGGGACCCAGTACTTC
CAWRVRVNQGTQYF
>TRBJ2-3|few|-|TRBV13
TGTGCCAGCAGCTTTAGCCGGCGGACAGATACGCAGTATTTT
CASSFSRRTDTQYF
>TRBJ1-1|few|-|TRBV27
TGTGCCAGCATGACAGGTTGGAACACTGAAGCTTTCTTT
CASMTGWNTEAFF
>TRBJ1-3|-|-|TRBV7-6
TGTGCCAGCAGCTTAGACCCAGGGACCACCATATATTTT
CASSLDPGTTIYF
>TRBJ2-7|-|-|TRBV21-1
TGTGCCAGCAGCAAAGTTAAGCGGGAGAGCTCCTACGAGCAGTACTTC
CASSKVKRESSYEQYF
>TRBJ2-3|few|-|TRBV7-3
TGTGCCAGCAGCCCCCGGGAGAGCACAGATACGCAGTATTTT
CASSPRESTDTQYF
>TRBJ2-7|-|-|TRBV27
TGTGCCAGCAGGGAGGGGGTTCGATACGAGCAGTACTTC
CASREGVRYEQYF
>TRBJ2-1|-|TRBD2|TRBV19
TGTGCCAGTAGTTCCCTAGCGGGAGGCTACAATGAGCAGTTCTTC
CASSSLAGGYNEQFF
>TRBJ1-2|-|-|TRBV19
TGTGCCAGTAGTTGGGGGGCGCCCGGCTATGGCTACACCTTC
CASSWGAPGYGYTF
>TRBJ2-3|-|TRBD1|TRBV7-6
TGTGCCAGCAGCTTAACACAGGGGGATACGCAGTATTTT
CASSLTQGDTQYF
>TRBJ1-5|few|-|TRBV11-3
TGTGCCAGCAGCCCACAGGAGGGACACCCCGAAGGGTATCAGCCCCAGCATTTT
CASSPQEGHPEGYQPQHF
>TRBJ2-3|-|-|TRBV7-9
TGTGCCAGCAGCTTAGCGCTGCGGGGCTATACGCAGTATTTT
CASSLALRGYTQYF
>TRBJ1-1|-|-|TRBV28
TGTGCCAGCAGTTTAGTGACAAGGAACACTGAAGCTTTCTTT
CASSLVTRNTEAFF
>TRBJ2-5|-|TRBD1|TRBV5-8
TGTGCCAGCAGCTACGGGACAGGGTACGAGACCCAGTACTTC
CASSYGTGYETQYF
>TRBJ1-1|few|-|TRBV18
TGTGCCAGCTCACCAGGGGGAATCACTGAAGCTTTCTTT
CASSPGGITEAFF
>TRBJ1-1|-|-|TRBV27
TGTGCCAGCAGTTTATGGGCAGGGTCTGAAGCTTTCTTT
CASSLWAGSEAFF
>TRBJ1-1|-|TRBD1|TRBV9
TGTGCCAGCCCTGTAGAATATCTGGGGCAGGGGGCAAAGAACACTGAAGCTTTCTTT
CASPVEYLGQGAKNTEAFF
>TRBJ1-4|-|-|TRBV30
TGTGCCTGGAGTGTAATCATTGGAGGTGGAAAACTGTTTTTT
CAWSVIIGGGKLFF
>TRBJ1-2|-|-|TRBV7-6
TGTGCCAGCAGCTCAGGGGTGGATGGCTACACCTTC
CASSSGVDGYTF
>TRBJ2-3|few|-|TRBV4-1
TGCGCCAGCAGCCAAGAACCCACTGACAGGCTAGGTACAGATACGCAGTATTTT
CASSQEPTDRLGTDTQYF
>TRBJ2-2|few|-|TRBV4-1
TGCGCCAGCAGCCTCCAGGCCGGGGAGCTGTTTTTT
CASSLQAGELFF
>TRBJ2-7|-|-|TRBV5-4
TGTGCCAGCAGCTCGGGGACCGAAGGAACCTACGAGCAGTACTTC
CASSSGTEGTYEQYF
>TRBJ2-5|-|-|TRBV14
TGTGCCAGCAGCCACGAGCGAAAACGTCGGGAGACCCAGTACTTC
CASSHERKRRETQYF
>TRBJ2-7|few|-|TRBV20-1
TGCAGTGCTGGCGACACGTACGAGCAGTACTTC
CSAGDTYEQYF
>TRBJ2-6|few|-|TRBV4-1
TGCGCCAGCAGCCAAATGTACAGGACCGTTGGGGCCAACGTCCTGACTTTC
CASSQMYRTVGANVLTF
>TRBJ2-1|few|-|TRBV15
TGTGCCACCAGCAGGGCCCCGGAGGAAAAACTGAATGAGCAGTTCTTC
CATSRAPEEKLNEQFF
>TRBJ2-2|-|TRBD2|TRBV11-2
TGTGCCAGCAGCTTAGTTCTAGCGGGAGTCACCGGGGAGCTGTTTTTT
CASSLVLAGVTGELFF
>TRBJ2-2|few|TRBD2|TRBV6-6
TGTGCCAGCAGTGGACTAGCGGGGAACACCGGGGAGCTGTTTTTT
CASSGLAGNTGELFF
>TRBJ2-1|once|-|TRBV15
TGTGCCACCAGCAGAGGAGGGGGAGCGGCGGATGAGCAGTTCTTC
CATSRGGGAADEQFF
>TRBJ2-7|few|-|TRBV9
TGTGCCAGCAGCGTAGCCCACAGGGCTCACGAGCAGTACTTC
CASSVAHRAHEQYF
>TRBJ2-1|few|-|TRBV30
TGTGCCTGGAGTGCGGGGGCAGAGCAATTCTTC
CAWSAGAEQFF
>TRBJ1-4|few|-|TRBV19
TGTGCCAGTATCAGCATAGATGAAAAACTGTTTTTT
CASISIDEKLFF
>TRBJ2-4|-|-|TRBV12-2
TGTGCAAGTCGCTTTTCTAGCGGGAGGATTGACATTCAGTACTTC
CASRFSSGRIDIQYF
>TRBJ1-2|few|TRBD1|TRBV5-6
TGTGCCAGCAGCTTGGAGACAGGGGACTATGGCTACACCTTC
CASSLETGDYGYTF
>TRBJ2-7|-|TRBD2|TRBV18
TGTGCCAGCTCACCTAGACCTACTCGGACTAGCGGGAGGGCGTCCGAGCAGTACTTC
CASSPRPTRTSGRASEQYF
>TRBJ2-2|-|-|TRBV5-1
TGCGCCAGCAGCAGGGGGAATGGGATTACCGGGGAGCTGTTTTTT
CASSRGNGITGELFF
>TRBJ2-5|-|TRBD2|TRBV7-9
TGTGCCAGCAGCTTAGCGGCTAGCGGACTAGAGACCCAGTACTTC
CASSLAASGLETQYF
>TRBJ2-2|-|TRBD1|TRBV10-3
TGTGCCATCAGGACCGGGACAGGGGACACCGGGGAGCTGTTTTTT
CAIRTGTGDTGELFF
>TRBJ2-1|-|-|TRBV11-3
TGTGCCAGCAGCCCAGAAGGCACTCGGGACAATGAGCAGTTCTTC
CASSPEGTRDNEQFF
>TRBJ1-1|-|-|TRBV11-3
TGTGCCAGCAGCTCGACCGGGAGGACTGAAGCTTTCTTT
CASSSTGRTEAFF